Listed below are T cell receptor beta chains from one sample, sequenced in a study of blood T cell repertoires in COVID-19. Repertoires were generated with immunoSEQ multiplex PCR, while TCRdb's copy carries only in-frame clones and drops some. Of roughly 280,000 clones detected, 75% to 95% appear once; the ten largest clones hold approximately 2.9%. The sample comprised PBMCs or T cells enriched from blood (not recorded which). These receptors were obtained from a man between 40 and 49 years old who had been exposed to COVID-19. Each CDR3 is given with its conserved first and last residue. Each record gives: J gene, clone size, V gene, D gene, CDR3 DNA, CDR3 protein. A D gene is named only where the DNA matches it firmly. The size field is filled for only some rows; it gives once, few, many or a size class.

j_gene: TRBJ1-2; abundance: NA; v_gene: TRBV28; d_gene: NA; CDR3nt: TGTGCCAGCAGTTTGTCGGAGGAACCTAACTATGGCTACACCTTC; CDR3aa: CASSLSEEPNYGYTF
j_gene: TRBJ1-6; abundance: NA; v_gene: TRBV10-3; d_gene: NA; CDR3nt: TGTGCCATCAGACTGGGAGAGAATTCACCCCTCCACTTT; CDR3aa: CAIRLGENSPLHF
j_gene: TRBJ1-2; abundance: NA; v_gene: TRBV7-9; d_gene: NA; CDR3nt: TGTGCCAGCAGCTTGGGGAGGGAGTACTATGGCTACACCTTC; CDR3aa: CASSLGREYYGYTF
j_gene: TRBJ1-5; abundance: NA; v_gene: TRBV15; d_gene: TRBD1; CDR3nt: TGTGCCACCAGCAGAGAGACAGGGATCGGGGGTAGCAATCAGCCCCAGCATTTT; CDR3aa: CATSRETGIGGSNQPQHF
j_gene: TRBJ1-2; abundance: NA; v_gene: TRBV19; d_gene: NA; CDR3nt: TGTGCCAGTAAGGGAGGAGAGTATGGCTACACCTTC; CDR3aa: CASKGGEYGYTF
j_gene: TRBJ2-1; abundance: few; v_gene: TRBV27; d_gene: NA; CDR3nt: TGTGCCAGCAGTTCAGCGGACAGCCACAATGAGCAGTTCTTC; CDR3aa: CASSSADSHNEQFF
j_gene: TRBJ1-4; abundance: NA; v_gene: TRBV28; d_gene: TRBD1; CDR3nt: TGTGCCAGCACCAGACCGGGACAGGGACTTGAAAAACTGTTTTTT; CDR3aa: CASTRPGQGLEKLFF
j_gene: TRBJ1-3; abundance: NA; v_gene: TRBV9; d_gene: NA; CDR3nt: TGTGCCAGCAGCGTGGGGGGGGCTGGAAACACCATATATTTT; CDR3aa: CASSVGGAGNTIYF
j_gene: TRBJ2-2; abundance: NA; v_gene: TRBV19; d_gene: NA; CDR3nt: TGTGCCAGTAGTATAGGGACTGGCACCGGGGAGCTGTTTTTT; CDR3aa: CASSIGTGTGELFF
j_gene: TRBJ1-2; abundance: NA; v_gene: TRBV7-9; d_gene: TRBD1; CDR3nt: TGTGCCAGCAGCCTCAACCCGACAGGGTGGGATGGCTACACCTTC; CDR3aa: CASSLNPTGWDGYTF
j_gene: TRBJ1-4; abundance: NA; v_gene: TRBV15; d_gene: NA; CDR3nt: TGTGCCACCAGCAGAGAGGCCCTGTATGCTAATGAAAAACTGTTTTTT; CDR3aa: CATSREALYANEKLFF
j_gene: TRBJ2-7; abundance: NA; v_gene: TRBV3-1/TRBV3-2; d_gene: NA; CDR3nt: TGTGCCAGCAGGCAAGACGAACAGGGATCCTACGAGCAGTACTTC; CDR3aa: CASRQDEQGSYEQYF
j_gene: TRBJ2-7; abundance: few; v_gene: TRBV6-5; d_gene: TRBD2; CDR3nt: TGTGCCAGCAGACGCGGCGGGAGTGGCTACGAGCAGTACTTC; CDR3aa: CASRRGGSGYEQYF
j_gene: TRBJ2-7; abundance: NA; v_gene: TRBV3-1/TRBV3-2; d_gene: NA; CDR3nt: TGTGCCAGCAGCCCTAGGGACTTTTACGAGCAGTACTTC; CDR3aa: CASSPRDFYEQYF
j_gene: TRBJ2-1; abundance: once; v_gene: TRBV6-6; d_gene: NA; CDR3nt: TGTGCCAGCAGCGATAACAGGGAAACCTACAATGAGCAGTTCTTC; CDR3aa: CASSDNRETYNEQFF
j_gene: TRBJ1-2; abundance: NA; v_gene: TRBV6-5; d_gene: NA; CDR3nt: TGTGCCAGCAGTACTCTGACAGCGAACTATGGCTACACCTTC; CDR3aa: CASSTLTANYGYTF
j_gene: TRBJ1-6; abundance: NA; v_gene: TRBV12-3/TRBV12-4; d_gene: NA; CDR3nt: TGTGCCAGCACCTTGACAGATAATTCACCCCTCCACTTT; CDR3aa: CASTLTDNSPLHF
j_gene: TRBJ1-4; abundance: NA; v_gene: TRBV18; d_gene: NA; CDR3nt: TGTGCCAGCTCACCTCCGACAGGAGACGCAACTAATGAAAAACTGTTTTTT; CDR3aa: CASSPPTGDATNEKLFF
j_gene: TRBJ2-5; abundance: NA; v_gene: TRBV28; d_gene: TRBD2; CDR3nt: TGTGCCAGCAGTGCGGGGGGAGCAGAGACCCAGTACTTC; CDR3aa: CASSAGGAETQYF
j_gene: TRBJ2-1; abundance: once; v_gene: TRBV11-3; d_gene: TRBD2; CDR3nt: TGTGCCAGCAGCTCACTAGGGAGGAAAGCGGGAGCTAAAAATGAGCAGTTCTTC; CDR3aa: CASSSLGRKAGAKNEQFF
j_gene: TRBJ1-4; abundance: NA; v_gene: TRBV4-1; d_gene: NA; CDR3nt: TGCGCCAGCAGCCAAGATTCAGGGATGACTAATGAAAAACTGTTTTTT; CDR3aa: CASSQDSGMTNEKLFF
j_gene: TRBJ1-5; abundance: NA; v_gene: TRBV18; d_gene: NA; CDR3nt: TGTGCCAGCTCAGCCAAACAGGGTGATCAGCCCCAGCATTTT; CDR3aa: CASSAKQGDQPQHF
j_gene: TRBJ1-5; abundance: NA; v_gene: TRBV2; d_gene: NA; CDR3nt: TGTGCCAGCAGTGTAAGTGGGCAGAGCAATCAGCCCCAGCATTTT; CDR3aa: CASSVSGQSNQPQHF
j_gene: TRBJ2-7; abundance: once; v_gene: TRBV5-6; d_gene: NA; CDR3nt: TGTGCCAGCAGCCTTATGGGGTCCTCCGCGCGGGGCCACGAGCAGTACTTC; CDR3aa: CASSLMGSSARGHEQYF
j_gene: TRBJ1-1; abundance: NA; v_gene: TRBV7-9; d_gene: NA; CDR3nt: TGTGCCAGCCTTACAGCGGGTAACACTGAAGCTTTCTTT; CDR3aa: CASLTAGNTEAFF
j_gene: TRBJ1-2; abundance: NA; v_gene: TRBV28; d_gene: NA; CDR3nt: TGTGCCAGCAGTGGAAACTTCAGGGCTAAGGGATATGGCTACACCTTC; CDR3aa: CASSGNFRAKGYGYTF
j_gene: TRBJ2-7; abundance: NA; v_gene: TRBV11-2; d_gene: TRBD2; CDR3nt: TGTGCCAGCAGCTTCCGACTAGCGGGCTACGAGCAGTACTTC; CDR3aa: CASSFRLAGYEQYF
j_gene: TRBJ1-5; abundance: NA; v_gene: TRBV6-7; d_gene: NA; CDR3nt: TGTGCCAGCAGTTACTCGGAGTGTGAGCCCCAGCATTTT; CDR3aa: CASSYSECEPQHF
j_gene: TRBJ2-3; abundance: NA; v_gene: TRBV5-6; d_gene: NA; CDR3nt: TGTGCCAGCAGCTTGGTTGCGAGAGCTGATACGCAGTATTTT; CDR3aa: CASSLVARADTQYF
j_gene: TRBJ1-6; abundance: NA; v_gene: TRBV27; d_gene: NA; CDR3nt: TGTGCCAGCAGTTTGGGGACAAGCTATAATTCACCCCTCCACTTT; CDR3aa: CASSLGTSYNSPLHF
j_gene: TRBJ2-7; abundance: NA; v_gene: TRBV28; d_gene: NA; CDR3nt: TGTGCCAGCACCGTCGCCCTGACTAGCTACGAGCAGTACTTC; CDR3aa: CASTVALTSYEQYF
j_gene: TRBJ1-1; abundance: NA; v_gene: TRBV7-6; d_gene: NA; CDR3nt: TGTGCCAGCAGCCCAAGGACAGATATGAACACTGAAGCTTTCTTT; CDR3aa: CASSPRTDMNTEAFF
j_gene: TRBJ1-2; abundance: NA; v_gene: TRBV6-1; d_gene: NA; CDR3nt: TGTGCCAGCAGTGAACGTGGGGGGGGCGCGGGCTATGGCTACACCTTC; CDR3aa: CASSERGGGAGYGYTF
j_gene: TRBJ2-4; abundance: NA; v_gene: TRBV30; d_gene: TRBD2; CDR3nt: TGTGCCTGGAGTGGGGGGGGGAACCTAGCCAAAAACATTCAGTACTTC; CDR3aa: CAWSGGGNLAKNIQYF
j_gene: TRBJ1-2; abundance: NA; v_gene: TRBV5-5; d_gene: NA; CDR3nt: TGTGCCAGCAGCTTGAGGGAATCGGACTACTATGGCTACACCTTC; CDR3aa: CASSLRESDYYGYTF
j_gene: TRBJ1-4; abundance: NA; v_gene: TRBV5-1; d_gene: TRBD1; CDR3nt: TGCGCCAGCAGCCAATTGGGACAGACTAATGAAAAACTGTTTTTT; CDR3aa: CASSQLGQTNEKLFF
j_gene: TRBJ2-1; abundance: NA; v_gene: TRBV27; d_gene: NA; CDR3nt: TGTGCCAGCAGTTTAGCGGGACGGAATAATGAGCAGTTCTTC; CDR3aa: CASSLAGRNNEQFF
j_gene: TRBJ1-5; abundance: NA; v_gene: TRBV2; d_gene: TRBD1; CDR3nt: TGTGCCAGCACTATGGGACAGCTTCGCAATCAGCCCCAGCATTTT; CDR3aa: CASTMGQLRNQPQHF
j_gene: TRBJ2-7; abundance: NA; v_gene: TRBV6-5; d_gene: TRBD1; CDR3nt: TGTGCCAGCAGTTACAGCGGACAGGGGGGTATCGAGCAGTACTTC; CDR3aa: CASSYSGQGGIEQYF
j_gene: TRBJ2-6; abundance: NA; v_gene: TRBV6-6; d_gene: TRBD1; CDR3nt: TGTGCCAGCAGTAGGACAGGGACCCATACCCTGACTTTC; CDR3aa: CASSRTGTHTLTF
j_gene: TRBJ1-1; abundance: NA; v_gene: TRBV6-4; d_gene: NA; CDR3nt: TGTGCCAGCAGTGACACTTCTAGGGGCTCTGAAGCTTTCTTT; CDR3aa: CASSDTSRGSEAFF
j_gene: TRBJ1-1; abundance: NA; v_gene: TRBV11-3; d_gene: TRBD1; CDR3nt: TGTGCCAGCAGCCAGACAGGGGCCCACACTGAAGCTTTCTTT; CDR3aa: CASSQTGAHTEAFF
j_gene: TRBJ1-4; abundance: NA; v_gene: TRBV5-1; d_gene: NA; CDR3nt: TGCGCCAGCAGCTTGGCCCTAGGCAGCCGTGAAAAACTGTTTTTT; CDR3aa: CASSLALGSREKLFF
j_gene: TRBJ1-1; abundance: NA; v_gene: TRBV23-1; d_gene: TRBD1; CDR3nt: TGCGCCAGCAGTCGCACAGGGGGGGCCAGGGGGCTAGAGGCCGCTGAAGCTTTCTTT; CDR3aa: CASSRTGGARGLEAAEAFF
j_gene: TRBJ1-5; abundance: once; v_gene: TRBV28; d_gene: NA; CDR3nt: TGTGCCAGCAGTTTCTATATTAGCAATCAGCCCCAGCATTTT; CDR3aa: CASSFYISNQPQHF
j_gene: TRBJ2-1; abundance: NA; v_gene: TRBV28; d_gene: NA; CDR3nt: TGTGCCAGCAGACAGGGTACGGGGGGTGGTAGCTCCTACAATGAGCAGTTCTTC; CDR3aa: CASRQGTGGGSSYNEQFF
j_gene: TRBJ1-3; abundance: NA; v_gene: TRBV6-4; d_gene: NA; CDR3nt: TGTGCCAGCAGTGACCGCGGGAGAGTCTCTGGAAACACCATATATTTT; CDR3aa: CASSDRGRVSGNTIYF
j_gene: TRBJ2-7; abundance: NA; v_gene: TRBV7-9; d_gene: TRBD2; CDR3nt: TGTGCCAGCAGCTTACCAACTAGCGGTTCCTACGAGCAGTACTTC; CDR3aa: CASSLPTSGSYEQYF
j_gene: TRBJ1-6; abundance: NA; v_gene: TRBV7-2; d_gene: NA; CDR3nt: TGTGCCAGCAGCTTACCCCTAGGCTCCTATAATTCACCCCTCCACTTT; CDR3aa: CASSLPLGSYNSPLHF
j_gene: TRBJ2-5; abundance: NA; v_gene: TRBV5-1; d_gene: TRBD2; CDR3nt: TGCGCCAGCAGCCCTGCCGGGACTAGACAAGAGAGGGACCAGTACTTC; CDR3aa: CASSPAGTRQERDQYF
j_gene: TRBJ2-1; abundance: NA; v_gene: TRBV7-6; d_gene: TRBD2; CDR3nt: TGTGCCAGCAGCTTGGGACTAGTGGCGGGTCTCCCGATCTTC; CDR3aa: CASSLGLVAGLPIF
j_gene: TRBJ2-2; abundance: NA; v_gene: TRBV9; d_gene: NA; CDR3nt: TGTGCCAGCAGCGGGGATGTCGGGGGTGGCACCGGGGAGCTGTTTTTT; CDR3aa: CASSGDVGGGTGELFF
j_gene: TRBJ2-1; abundance: NA; v_gene: TRBV19; d_gene: NA; CDR3nt: TGTGCCAGTAGGGGACAATACAATGAGCAGTTCTTC; CDR3aa: CASRGQYNEQFF
j_gene: TRBJ2-1; abundance: once; v_gene: TRBV27; d_gene: NA; CDR3nt: TGTGCCAGCAGTGGCGGAGTCTACAATGAGCAGTTCTTC; CDR3aa: CASSGGVYNEQFF
j_gene: TRBJ2-1; abundance: NA; v_gene: TRBV12-3/TRBV12-4; d_gene: NA; CDR3nt: TGTGCCAGCAGTTCGGCGAGGGTCGATGAGCAGTTCTTC; CDR3aa: CASSSARVDEQFF
j_gene: TRBJ2-3; abundance: NA; v_gene: TRBV4-1; d_gene: TRBD1; CDR3nt: TGCGCCAGCAGGGACAGGGCAGGTAGCCCTAGCACAGATACGCAGTATTTT; CDR3aa: CASRDRAGSPSTDTQYF
j_gene: TRBJ1-2; abundance: NA; v_gene: TRBV5-1; d_gene: TRBD1; CDR3nt: TGCGCCAGCAGCCAGACAGGGAACTATGGCTACACCTTC; CDR3aa: CASSQTGNYGYTF
j_gene: TRBJ2-7; abundance: once; v_gene: TRBV6-5; d_gene: NA; CDR3nt: TGTGCCAGCACCTACCGTCCGGGTCGCTCCTACGAGCAGTACTTC; CDR3aa: CASTYRPGRSYEQYF
j_gene: TRBJ2-7; abundance: NA; v_gene: TRBV5-1; d_gene: NA; CDR3nt: TGCGCCAGCAGCTGGGGACAAGAGAGCAACTCCTACGAGCAGTACTTC; CDR3aa: CASSWGQESNSYEQYF
j_gene: TRBJ2-7; abundance: NA; v_gene: TRBV7-2; d_gene: TRBD1; CDR3nt: TGTGCCAGCAGCTTAGTAACCGGGACAGTTCCCTACGAGCAGTACTTC; CDR3aa: CASSLVTGTVPYEQYF